This T cell receptor beta chain was sequenced in a study of T cell responses to AZD1222 COVID-19 vaccine (dated by TCRdb to the early 2020s). About the study as a whole: AZD1222 recipients whose second dose came at about 4 weeks and those whose second dose came at about 12 weeks were combined into one group, since spike-specific TCR depth and breadth did not differ between the two schedules. Enrollment into the trials was organized by age into subgroups of 18-55, 56-69 and 70-plus years, and those subgroups contained approximately 160, 26 and 62 TCR-sequenced participants, respectively. A total of under 250 trial participants underwent TCR sequencing, of whom approximately 200 had received two doses of AZD1222 and about 25 had received two doses of the MenACWY control vaccine. Results and caveats for the whole study, not just this receptor: Reportedly, almost half of the unique spike-specific TCRs recognized epitopes lying outside the regions that are mutated in the B.1.351 and B.1.1.7 variants. CD4 TCRs associated with the vaccine covered the entire spike protein, and the dominant responses were in regions 160-218 and 743-854. Most participants were white British and females outnumbered males, and the authors suggested that clonal diversity may have been underestimated. Spike-specific TCR breadth and depth rose significantly after two AZD1222 doses compared with day 0 and with MenACWY recipients. Conclusions about previously exposed vaccinees were limited because only six AZD1222 recipients were SARS-CoV-2 seropositive at baseline. Because no samples from the day 14 peak response were available, repertoires could be characterized only after the peak T cell response. In the small 56-69-year group, the increase in depth fell short of significance, most likely because of low power.

Trimming removed 4 bases from V and 4 bases from J, leaving 17 bases between the germline ends. CDR3 length: 15 amino acids, cysteine to phenylalanine. Only the CDR3 part of the read is kept: 45 bases, read in frame from the first base. Looking up the germline V gene (reference sequence) yields CDR1 SGHKS and CDR2 YYEKEE. In the case of this clone: It lacks a known antigen. No base quality information exists; no much larger clone differs at one position.

The time point label, read with the paper, signifies: baseline before first vaccination. Vaccinee samples came from UK trials COV001 and COV002, including a single-blind randomized controlled phase 2/3 trial of AZD1222 (ChAdOx1 nCoV-19) in healthy adults. For TCRbeta chain sequencing, PBMC samples from trial participants were taken at day 0 and at day 28 after the second dose. The CDR3 regions of human TCRbeta chains were analyzed by immunosequencing. The authors' analysis ran thus. Repertoire TCRs were checked for matches against a reference library of SARS-CoV-2-specific TCRs that had been generated using the MIRA antigen-specificity platform. Breadth was defined as the fraction of unique TCRs that were SARS-CoV-2-associated. Depth was defined as the fraction of total T cells that were SARS-CoV-2-associated. Using the MIRA data, each spike-specific TCR was assigned both to the spike region to which the TCR was reactive and to a CD4 or CD8 class. Log10-transformed breadth and depth values were compared by one-way ANOVA with Sidak's multiple comparisons tests. TCRdb took over this immuneACCESS table, retaining in-frame rearrangements with V and J assigned. Such tables are incomplete; in checked studies, under half of the missing clones stem from an unresolved V gene, and the remainder is unexplained. V, J and clone size are those of that table, while D and trimming were read from the DNA. The table for this sample lists about 150,000 clones; about 90% of them were counted only once. The top ten constitute around 1.5% of the sample.

The material sequenced was peripheral blood, taken on day 0 of AZD1222 vaccination. This chain joins TRBV5-5 to TRBJ1-2; tentative D gene TRBD1, with 6 bases matching. The TCR comes from an adult in good health. The nucleotides are TGTGCCAGCAGCCCCGATCGGGGGGCGGGCTATGGCTACACCTTC. This is translated as CASSPDRGAGYGYTF.